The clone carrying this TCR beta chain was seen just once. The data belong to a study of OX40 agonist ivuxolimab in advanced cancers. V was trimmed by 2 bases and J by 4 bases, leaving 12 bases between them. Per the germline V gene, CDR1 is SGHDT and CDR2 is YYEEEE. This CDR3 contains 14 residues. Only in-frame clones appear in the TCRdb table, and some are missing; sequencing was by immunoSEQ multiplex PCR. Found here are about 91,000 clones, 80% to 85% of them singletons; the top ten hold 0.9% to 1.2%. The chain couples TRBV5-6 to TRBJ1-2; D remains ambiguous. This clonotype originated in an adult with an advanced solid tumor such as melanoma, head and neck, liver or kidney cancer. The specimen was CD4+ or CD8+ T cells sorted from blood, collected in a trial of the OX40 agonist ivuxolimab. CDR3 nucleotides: TGTGCCAGCAGCTTTGGGGTCTCTAGCTATGGCTACACCTTC. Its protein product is CASSFGVSSYGYTF.